The next 9 T cell receptor beta chains were all read from a single sample in a study of OX40 agonist ivuxolimab in advanced cancers. Produced via immunoSEQ multiplex PCR; TCRdb's table is partial and in-frame only. This table holds around 92,000 clones, 94% found once. This material consisted of CD4+ or CD8+ T cells sorted from blood, taken in a trial of the OX40 agonist ivuxolimab. Receptors originate from an adult with an advanced solid tumor such as melanoma, head and neck, liver or kidney cancer.

The chain uses TRBV27 and TRBJ1-3; unclear D gene. Per germline, CDR1 MNHEY and CDR2 SMNVEV (reference sequence). The V and J ends lost 0 bases and 5 bases respectively, with 14 bases between them. CDR3 length: 16 residues. CDR3 protein: CASSLSGRVGRNTIYF. The CDR3 DNA reads TGTGCCAGCAGTTTATCAGGGAGGGTTGGGAGAAACACCATATATTTT.

The V gene is TRBV7-2, the J gene TRBJ2-1; no clear D gene. CDR3 size: 14 residues. CDR1 is SGHTA and CDR2 is FQGNSA in the germline V gene. Trimming stripped 2 bases from V and 7 bases from J, with 12 bases between. For the CDR3, the DNA is TGTGCCAGCAGCTTATTAAGGGCTCAAAATGAGCAGTTCTTC. Encoded protein: CASSLLRAQNEQFF.

CDR3 residues: CASSLSYYGYTF. The CDR3 DNA sequence: TGTGCCAGTAGTCTCAGCTACTATGGCTACACCTTC. The chain has TRBV19 and TRBJ1-2; D ambiguous. V gave up 5 bases and J gave up 3 bases, with 7 bases separating them. There are 12 residues in the CDR3. CDR1 is LNHDA and CDR2 is SQIVND in the germline V gene (reference sequence).

The chain carries TRBV28 and TRBJ1-1; D not certain. The CDR3 is 13 amino acids. Between the trimmed V and J ends, which lost 8 bases and 8 bases, there was a span of 18 bases. Germline CDR1 MDHEN, CDR2 SYDVKM. CDR3 nucleotide sequence: TGTGCCAGCCTTTCATTTGCAGGTTGGGAAGCTTTCTTT. This gives the protein CASLSFAGWEAFF.

This clone was seen once. The rearrangement joins TRBV7-9 to TRBJ2-5, with D unclear. V shed 5 bases and J shed 5 bases, with 12 bases lying between them. Germline lookup yields CDR1 SEHNR and CDR2 FQNEAQ (reference sequence). The CDR3 is 13 amino acids. The CDR3 reads CASSLGITETQYF. CDR3 nucleotide sequence: TGTGCCAGCAGCCTAGGTATTACGGAGACCCAGTACTTC.

This chain links TRBV19 with TRBJ1-1; D ambiguous. V lost 3 bases and J 0 bases, leaving 11 bases between the germline ends. Germline assignment: CDR1 LNHDA and CDR2 SQIVND (reference sequence). The CDR3 is 15 amino acids. In DNA, the CDR3 is TGTGCCAGTAGTATCTCCCCCTACCTGAACACTGAAGCTTTCTTT. This gives the protein CASSISPYLNTEAFF.

J is TRBJ2-7 and V is TRBV19, with D perhaps TRBD1 (6 bases). The CDR3 spans 16 residues. Trimming took off 4 bases at V and 2 bases at J, with 18 bases between the two ends. Germline V gene sequence: CDR1 LNHDA, CDR2 SQIVND (reference sequence). The CDR3 here is CASSTQSRDKPYEQYF. Written as DNA, the CDR3 is TGTGCCAGTAGTACGCAGTCCCGGGACAAACCCTACGAGCAGTACTTC.

The chain recombines TRBV4-1 with TRBJ2-7; tentatively, D is TRBD1 (6 bases). Germline V lookup: CDR1 MGHRA, CDR2 YSYEKL. V was shortened by 1 base and J by 0 bases, with 10 bases between the two germline ends. The CDR3 is 15 residues long. The CDR3 bases are TGCGCCAGCAGCCAAGCAGGGGCAAGCTCCTACGAGCAGTACTTC. This gives the protein CASSQAGASSYEQYF.

This chain joins TRBV27 and TRBJ2-5; D may be TRBD1 (6 bases). The V gene lost 5 bases and the J gene lost 7 bases, with 14 bases spanning the gap. The CDR3 consists of 13 residues. Looked up from germline, CDR1 is MNHEY and CDR2 is SMNVEV (reference sequence). CDR3 sequence: CASSRQGWVTQYF. The DNA for the CDR3 is TGTGCCAGCAGTCGGCAGGGGTGGGTGACCCAGTACTTC.